This TCR beta chain was retrieved from a study of blood T cells in healthy people across ages. General study points: Roughly linearly, TCR beta diversity per million T cells fell as age increased.

With regard to this clonotype: Its antigen is not known.

The CDR3 runs 12 residues. V dropped 4 bases and J dropped 8 bases, with 11 bases sitting between them. Together with a sample-barcoded 5' primer, a J-beta primer mix was included in a second PCR lasting roughly 7 to 11 cycles. TCRdb re-called the 5' RACE reads through MiXCR, storing one row per CDR3 protein. The table includes some 920,000 distinct CDR3 sequences, 51% detected once. The chain has TRBV12-3 or TRBV12-4 and TRBJ1-2; D unresolved. Sequenced material: blood. The TCR comes from a woman aged 55-75 years in good health. CDR3 coding DNA: TGTGCCAGCAGTTATAGGGAGATGGGCTACACCTTC. Translated, it gives CASSYREMGYTF.